Presented here are 4 T cell receptor beta chains from one specimen sequenced in a study of Ad26.COV2.S vaccination and SARS-CoV-2 variants. This sample's treatment: approximately 18 received Ad26.COV2.S at low or high dose, single or two shots; five or six received placebo; per-sample allocation not given. Specimens were obtained on day 63 following the first vaccine or placebo injection. The method was immunoSEQ multiplex PCR; TCRdb's version includes in-frame clones alone and lacks a portion of them. Seen here are some 370,000 clones, around four fifths observed once, and the top ten hold about 7.1%. Source: peripheral blood, taken in a trial of Ad26.COV2.S vaccine versus placebo. These receptors all come from a person between 18 and 65 years old who received the Ad26.COV2.S COVID-19 vaccine or a placebo.

CDR3 in DNA: TGTGCCAGCAGCAACCGCATGGCAGGGGGGTCCACAGATACGCAGTATTTT. Protein sequence: CASSNRMAGGSTDTQYF. This chain links TRBV11-3 with TRBJ2-3; maybe TRBD1 (7 bases). Germline V lookup: CDR1 SGHNT, CDR2 YENEEA. V was clipped by 5 bases and J by 2 bases, with 20 bases between them. This CDR3 spans 17 amino acids.

This chain uses TRBV11-3 with TRBJ2-1; D might be TRBD2 (6 bases). CDR1 and CDR2 (germline): SGHNT, YENEEA. The CDR3 is 12 residues long. With 6 bases removed from V and 12 bases from J, the gap between germline ends came to 15 bases. CDR3 DNA sequence: TGTGCCAGCAGTTCAACTAGCTTTGGGCAGTTCTTC. Translating gives CASSSTSFGQFF.

The chain recombines TRBV11-2 with TRBJ2-3; unclear D gene. The CDR3 is made up of 16 amino acids. With 1 base removed from V and 2 bases from J, the gap between germline ends came to 13 bases. Germline CDR1 and CDR2: SGHAT and FQNNGV. CDR3 residues: CASSLVWGTDTDTQYF. The CDR3 DNA follows: TGTGCCAGCAGCTTAGTCTGGGGTACGGACACAGATACGCAGTATTTT.

The chain carries TRBV4-3 and TRBJ1-4; 9 bases agree with TRBD1. Germline V gives CDR1 LGHNA, CDR2 YSLEER. The CDR3 has 15 amino acids. V shed 5 bases, J shed 9 bases, and the junction held 10 bases outside the gene matches. The CDR3 reads CASSVRTGEVQKLFF. The DNA of the CDR3 is TGCGCCAGCAGCGTCCGGACAGGGGAAGTTCAAAAACTGTTTTTT.